This T cell receptor beta chain was observed in a study of cytomegalovirus exposure and HLA in healthy donors. Findings and limits, study-wide: Accurate predictions that matched the HLA-A and HLA-B alleles of most subjects were reportedly made from TCR beta sequences.

This clone has more than one count but fewer than ten. Its cognate antigen is unknown. Trimming at V came to 4 bases and at J to 4 bases, leaving 8 bases not matched to a gene. CDR1 and CDR2 (germline): MNHEY, SVGAGI. The CDR3 is 15 residues long. This PCR relied on a set of 60 Vbeta primers and 13 Jbeta primers. Assay: immunoSEQ multiplex PCR; the TCRdb copy retains only in-frame clones and omits some. The sample holds 110,000 to 150,000 clones, 80% seen once. The rearrangement links TRBV6-5 to TRBJ1-2; TRBD1 matches 8 bases. Material for sequencing was PBMCs. The sequence was collected from a middle-aged man in good health and CMV-seronegative. CDR3 sequence (DNA): TGTGCCAGCAGTTCCCCGACAGGGGAAAGCTATGGCTACACCTTC. Encoded protein: CASSSPTGESYGYTF.